These 15 T cell receptor beta chains share one sample of origin, sequenced in a study of cytomegalovirus exposure and HLA in healthy donors. With 60 Vbeta and 13 Jbeta primers, the PCR was carried out. Sequencing used immunoSEQ multiplex PCR; TCRdb keeps in-frame clones, though not all of them. The repertoire includes under 150,000 clones, 81% of them detected once, and about 0.74% sits in the top ten. The source material was PBMCs. Source of these receptors: a man aged 18 to 30 in good health and CMV-seronegative.

The rearrangement uses TRBV7-8 and TRBJ1-2; 7 nucleotides line up with TRBD1. Germline V gene sequence: CDR1 SGHVS, CDR2 FQNEAQ. The CDR3 is 14 residues long. Losses at the gene ends were 6 bases for V and 4 bases for J; bases not matched to a gene: 8. The CDR3 DNA reads TGTGCCAGCAGTCGCACAGGGGAAGTCTATGGCTACACCTTC. Translated: CASSRTGEVYGYTF.

The chain carries TRBV7-2 and TRBJ1-5; D call uncertain. The V and J ends lost 8 bases and 7 bases respectively, with 15 bases between them. CDR1 is SGHTA, CDR2 FQGNSA, per germline. The CDR3 covers 13 residues. The CDR3 loop is CASQKGAGQPQHF. The DNA for the CDR3 is TGTGCCAGCCAAAAAGGAGCTGGGCAGCCCCAGCATTTT.

The J gene is TRBJ1-5, the V gene TRBV7-6; 8 bases are shared with TRBD1. V trimming: 5 bases; J trimming: 0 bases; junction bases outside the gene matches: 3. Per germline, CDR1 SGHVS and CDR2 FNYEAQ. This CDR3 has 15 residues. CDR3 in DNA: TGTGCCAGCAGCCCCGGGACAGGTAGCAATCAGCCCCAGCATTTT. This sequence encodes CASSPGTGSNQPQHF.

The table lists this clone with a count of one. This chain connects TRBV5-1 to TRBJ1-2; 12 bases map to TRBD1. CDR3 length: 17 residues. Germline-derived CDR1 and CDR2 are SGHRS and YFSETQ. The trim removed 4 bases at V and 2 bases at J, leaving 9 bases unmatched. The CDR3 sequence is CASSVPGTGGANYGYTF. The DNA of the CDR3 is TGCGCCAGCAGCGTCCCCGGGACAGGGGGCGCAAACTATGGCTACACCTTC.

V usage is TRBV5-1 and J usage is TRBJ1-5, with a tentative D call TRBD1 (6 bases). Trimming removed 0 bases at V and 6 bases at J, with 10 bases between. Germline-derived CDR1 and CDR2 are SGHRS and YFSETQ. The CDR3 length is 14 residues. The CDR3 here is CASSLGTEGQPQHF. The CDR3 DNA follows: TGCGCCAGCAGCTTGGGGACAGAGGGTCAGCCCCAGCATTTT.

V gene TRBV7-6 combines with J gene TRBJ1-5, with D maybe TRBD1 (5 bases). The length of the CDR3 is 15 residues. Germline loops: CDR1 SGHVS, CDR2 FNYEAQ. V was trimmed by 1 base and J by 0 bases, leaving 7 bases between them. CDR3 sequence (DNA): TGTGCCAGCAGCTTAGGACAGTATAGCAATCAGCCCCAGCATTTT. It specifies CASSLGQYSNQPQHF.

V gene TRBV15 combines with J gene TRBJ1-2; the match to TRBD1 covers 7 bases. The CDR3 consists of 16 residues. Germline CDR1 and CDR2: LNHNV and YYDKDF (reference sequence). The J segment lost 1 base and the V segment lost 1 base, leaving 6 bases of the junction unmatched. CDR3 loop: CATSRAFRDSNYGYTF. DNA of the CDR3: TGTGCCACCAGCAGAGCTTTCCGGGACAGTAACTATGGCTACACCTTC.

The chain employs TRBV5-6 and TRBJ2-1; 11 nucleotides align to TRBD2. This CDR3 has 16 amino acids. From germline, CDR1 is SGHDT and CDR2 YYEEEE. The V gene end was trimmed by 4 bases and the J gene end by 6 bases; junction bases not matched to a gene: 9. CDR3 protein: CASSTRLAGGPNEQFF. As DNA, the CDR3 is TGTGCCAGCAGCACGAGGCTAGCGGGGGGACCCAATGAGCAGTTCTTC.

This chain joins TRBV10-1 and TRBJ2-3, with 7 nucleotides matching TRBD2. The CDR3 extends over 12 amino acids. Trimming at V came to 6 bases and at J to 4 bases, leaving 1 base not matched to a gene. Germline values: CDR1 WNHNN, CDR2 SYGVQD (reference sequence). The CDR3 DNA reads TGCGCCAGCAGCCGGGGGGCAGATACGCAGTATTTT. Protein product: CASSRGADTQYF.

In DNA form, the CDR3 reads TGTGCCAGCAGCCAAGATCGGTGGACATCTTCTGGAAACACCATATATTTT. Amino acids: CASSQDRWTSSGNTIYF. This chain connects TRBV4-2 to TRBJ1-3, with a tentative D call TRBD1 (5 bases). The CDR3 length is 17 residues. Trimming shortened V by 0 bases and J by 1 base, and 13 bases separated the two germline ends. Germline CDR1 reads LGHNA; CDR2 reads YNFKEQ.

J is TRBJ1-1 and V is TRBV10-3, with D possibly TRBD1 on 5 matching bases. This CDR3 region has 14 residues. The V and J ends lost 2 bases and 6 bases respectively, with 13 bases between them. The germline CDR1 and CDR2 sequences are ENHRY and SYGVKD. The CDR3 region has the DNA TGTGCCATCAGTGAGGGGGCCATAGGGCCTGAAGCTTTCTTT. Translation gives CAISEGAIGPEAFF.

This clone was counted once. The genes are TRBV7-9 and TRBJ2-1, with a possible D match to TRBD2 (6 bases). Germline V CDR1 and CDR2: SEHNR, FQNEAQ (reference sequence). The V gene lost 1 base and the J gene lost 10 bases, with 17 bases spanning the gap. The CDR3 spans 15 residues. This CDR3 reads CASSLGGVGVGEQFF. CDR3 DNA: TGTGCCAGCAGCTTAGGCGGGGTAGGGGTCGGAGAGCAGTTCTTC.

The chain recombines TRBV2 with TRBJ1-1; D unresolved. Between the trimmed V and J ends, which lost 1 base and 2 bases, there was a span of 11 bases. CDR3 size: 15 residues. CDR1 is SNHLY and CDR2 is FYNNEI in the germline V gene. The CDR3 here is CASSEEASSNTEAFF. The CDR3 nucleotides are TGTGCCAGCAGTGAAGAGGCTTCTAGCAACACTGAAGCTTTCTTT.

V and J are TRBV6-4 and TRBJ1-6; TRBD1 might be the D (5 bases). Looked up from germline, CDR1 is MRHNA and CDR2 is SNTAGT. With 4 bases removed from V and 4 bases from J, the gap between germline ends came to 14 bases. This CDR3 contains 16 residues. The CDR3 nucleotides read TGTGCCAGCAGTGGGCGGGACGGTAAATATAATTCACCCCTCCACTTT. Translating gives CASSGRDGKYNSPLHF.

This sequence joins TRBV28 and TRBJ1-1; D gene ambiguous. Germline V lookup: CDR1 MDHEN, CDR2 SYDVKM. The CDR3 covers 12 residues. Trimming removed 3 bases from V and 0 bases from J, with 2 bases in between. CDR3 protein: CASSFMNTEAFF. The CDR3 DNA sequence: TGTGCCAGCAGTTTCATGAACACTGAAGCTTTCTTT.